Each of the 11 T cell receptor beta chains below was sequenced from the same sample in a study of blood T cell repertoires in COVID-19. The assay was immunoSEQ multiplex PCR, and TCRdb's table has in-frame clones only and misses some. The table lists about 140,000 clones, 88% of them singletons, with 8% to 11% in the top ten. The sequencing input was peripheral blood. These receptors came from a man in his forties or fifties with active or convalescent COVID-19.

The CDR3 nucleotides are TGTGCCAGTAGTATCCAGACAGCCGGCGATACGCAGTATTTT. Residues: CASSIQTAGDTQYF. This chain uses TRBV19 with TRBJ2-3; possibly TRBD1 for D (5 bases). Trimming took off 3 bases at V and 6 bases at J, with 13 bases between the two ends. The length of the CDR3 is 14 residues. Germline V lookup: CDR1 LNHDA, CDR2 SQIVND (reference sequence).

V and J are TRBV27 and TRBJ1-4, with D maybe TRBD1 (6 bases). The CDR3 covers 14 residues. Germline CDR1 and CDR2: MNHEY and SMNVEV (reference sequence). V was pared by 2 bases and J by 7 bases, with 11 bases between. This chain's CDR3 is CASSLDRSREKLFF. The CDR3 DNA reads TGTGCCAGCAGTTTAGACAGGTCTCGTGAAAAACTGTTTTTT.

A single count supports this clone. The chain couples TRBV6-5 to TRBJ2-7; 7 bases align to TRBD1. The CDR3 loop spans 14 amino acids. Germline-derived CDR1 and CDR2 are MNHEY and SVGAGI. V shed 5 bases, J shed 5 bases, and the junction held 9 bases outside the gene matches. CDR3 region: CASSKSTGSHEQYF. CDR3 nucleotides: TGTGCCAGCAGTAAATCGACAGGGTCCCACGAGCAGTACTTC.

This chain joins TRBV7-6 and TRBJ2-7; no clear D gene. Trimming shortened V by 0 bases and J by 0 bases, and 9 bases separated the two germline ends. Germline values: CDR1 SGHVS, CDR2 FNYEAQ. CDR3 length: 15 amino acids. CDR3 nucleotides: TGTGCCAGCAGCTTAGCTTCCGGGTACTCCTACGAGCAGTACTTC. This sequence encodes CASSLASGYSYEQYF. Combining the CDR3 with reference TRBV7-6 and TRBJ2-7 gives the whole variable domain GAGVSQSPRYKVTKRGQDVALRCDPISGHVSLYWYRQALGQGPEFLTYFNYEAQQDKSGLPNDRFSAERPEGSISTLTIQRTEQRDSAMYRCASSLASGYSYEQYFGPGTRLTVT.

The CDR3 sequence: CASSQDGLAGGREQYF. In DNA, the CDR3 is TGCGCCAGCAGCCAAGACGGACTAGCGGGAGGGCGGGAGCAGTACTTC. The V call is TRBV4-3, the J call TRBJ2-7; 15 nucleotides match TRBD2. In germline, CDR1 is LGHNA, CDR2 YSLEER. V dropped 0 bases and J dropped 7; count of bases not matched to a gene: 4. This CDR3 contains 16 residues.

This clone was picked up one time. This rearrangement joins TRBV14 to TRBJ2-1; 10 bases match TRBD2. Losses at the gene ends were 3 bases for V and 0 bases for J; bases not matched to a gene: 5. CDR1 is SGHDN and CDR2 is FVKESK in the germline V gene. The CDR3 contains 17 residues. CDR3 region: CASSHTLAGGSYNEQFF. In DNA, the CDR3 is TGTGCCAGCAGCCACACCTTAGCGGGAGGCTCCTACAATGAGCAGTTCTTC.

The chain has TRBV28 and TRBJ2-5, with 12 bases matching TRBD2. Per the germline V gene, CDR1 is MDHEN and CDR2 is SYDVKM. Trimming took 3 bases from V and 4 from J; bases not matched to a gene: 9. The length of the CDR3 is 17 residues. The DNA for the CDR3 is TGTGCCAGCAGTTTGGCCCAGACTAGCGGGAGAGGAGAGACCCAGTACTTC. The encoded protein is CASSLAQTSGRGETQYF.

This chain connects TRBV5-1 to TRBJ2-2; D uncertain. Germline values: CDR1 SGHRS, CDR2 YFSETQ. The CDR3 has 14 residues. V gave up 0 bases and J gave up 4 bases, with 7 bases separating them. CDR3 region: CASSLGPGTGELFF. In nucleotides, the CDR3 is TGCGCCAGCAGCTTGGGTCCGGGCACCGGGGAGCTGTTTTTT.

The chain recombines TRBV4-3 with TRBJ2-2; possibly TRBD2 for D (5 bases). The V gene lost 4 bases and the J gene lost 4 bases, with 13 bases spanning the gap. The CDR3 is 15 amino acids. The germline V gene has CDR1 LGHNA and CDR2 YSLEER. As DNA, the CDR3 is TGCGCCAGCAGCCCTCCGGGGTCGGGCACCGGGGAGCTGTTTTTT. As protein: CASSPPGSGTGELFF.

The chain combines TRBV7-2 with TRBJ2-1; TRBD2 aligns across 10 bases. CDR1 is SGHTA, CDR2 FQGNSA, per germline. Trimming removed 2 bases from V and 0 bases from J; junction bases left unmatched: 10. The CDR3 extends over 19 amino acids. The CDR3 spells CASSLLTSGPRSSYNEQFF. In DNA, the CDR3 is TGTGCCAGCAGCTTATTGACTAGCGGGCCTCGGAGCTCCTACAATGAGCAGTTCTTC.

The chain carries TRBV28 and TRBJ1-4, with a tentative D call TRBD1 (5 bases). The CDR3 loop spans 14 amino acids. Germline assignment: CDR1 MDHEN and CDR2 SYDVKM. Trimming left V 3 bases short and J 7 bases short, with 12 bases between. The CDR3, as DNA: TGTGCCAGCAGTTTTGTGGGGGGTGGTGAAAAACTGTTTTTT. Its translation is CASSFVGGGEKLFF. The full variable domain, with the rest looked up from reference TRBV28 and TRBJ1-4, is DVKVTQSSRYLVKRTGEKVFLECVQDMDHENMFWYRQDPGLGLRLIYFSYDVKMKEKGDIPEGYSVSREKKERFSLILESASTNQTSMYLCASSFVGGGEKLFFGSGTQLSVL.